The T cell receptor (beta chain) described here comes from a study of cytomegalovirus exposure and HLA in healthy donors. The PCR ran on 60 Vbeta and 13 Jbeta primers. Assay used: immunoSEQ multiplex PCR; TCRdb lists only in-frame clones, some missing. The profile covers 140,000 to 150,000 clones, with about 80% appearing a single time and around 4.3% taken by the ten largest. Regarding this clone: Its cognate antigen is unknown.

V lost 6 bases, J lost 8 bases, and 15 bases stayed unmatched. The CDR3 contains 16 residues. The germline V gene encodes CDR1 SNHLY and CDR2 FYNNEI. Study results and limitations: A link between a missense DCLRE1C variant and TCR beta V- and J-gene trimming emerged from a later analysis. With high specificity and sensitivity, the classifier reportedly diagnosed cytomegalovirus status.

The J gene is TRBJ2-2, the V gene TRBV2, with 7 positions matching TRBD1. The sequencing input was PBMCs. The TCR was taken from a man aged 35-49 years in good health and CMV-seronegative. This CDR3 reads CASRTGPYSGAGELFF. CDR3 sequence (DNA): TGTGCCAGCAGGACAGGGCCCTACTCGGGTGCAGGGGAGCTGTTTTTT.